This T cell receptor beta chain came from a study of yellow fever vaccine responses in identical twins. Study findings and constraints: Vaccine T cell responses of twins reportedly seemed partly convergent and partly personalized.

The CDR3 has 15 amino acids. V was pared by 3 bases and J by 0 bases, with 11 bases between. Germline CDR1 and CDR2: MDHEN and SYDVKM. TCRdb called the RT-PCR reads again in MiXCR, with one record for every CDR3 protein. The sample includes approximately 11,000 distinct CDR3 sequences, roughly 82% seen only once; the top ten take 6% to 8.5%. A note on this clonotype: As yet, its antigen is unknown.

The sequence came from a woman aged 18-29 years who received the yellow fever vaccine. This specimen was T cells from blood (PBMCs), unsorted or a sorted subset (not recorded which), taken before or after yellow fever vaccination (not recorded which). This chain connects TRBV28 to TRBJ2-5; possible D gene TRBD1, 5 bases. CDR3 sequence reads: CASSFDSGYQETQYF. Here the CDR3 DNA reads TGTGCCAGCAGTTTTGACAGTGGGTACCAAGAGACCCAGTACTTC.